The 24 T cell receptor beta chains presented below share a single source sample, sequenced in a study of blood T cell repertoires in COVID-19. Assay: immunoSEQ multiplex PCR; the TCRdb copy retains only in-frame clones and omits some. The sample has tens of thousands of clones, 86% seen once; the top ten hold 1% to 1.5%. Sequencing was carried out using peripheral blood. These TCRs come from a man between 60 and 75 years old with acute or convalescent COVID-19.

The rearrangement uses TRBV11-3 and TRBJ1-1; D is possibly TRBD1 (6 bases). Germline loops: CDR1 SGHNT, CDR2 YENEEA. This CDR3 spans 13 amino acids. The ends were cut back, 7 bases at V and 4 bases at J, with 13 bases in the middle. DNA for the CDR3: TGTGCCAGCACCGAGGGGGGGGTCACTGAAGCTTTCTTT. Translating it yields CASTEGGVTEAFF.

The chain employs TRBV7-2 and TRBJ2-7; 10 positions match TRBD2. The germline V gene encodes CDR1 SGHTA and CDR2 FQGNSA. V was pared by 1 base and J by 1 base, with 4 bases of the junction left unmatched. The CDR3 is made up of 16 amino acids. In DNA, the CDR3 is TGTGCCAGCAGCTTAGTAGCTAGCGGGGGTTCCTACGAGCAGTACTTC. It specifies CASSLVASGGSYEQYF.

This chain uses TRBV5-1 with TRBJ2-1; a weak D match, TRBD1 (6 bases). V was cut by 4 bases and J by 2 bases, with 13 bases left in between. The CDR3 covers 15 residues. Germline values: CDR1 SGHRS, CDR2 YFSETQ. The CDR3 spells CASSDRAGAYNEQFF. CDR3 nucleotides: TGCGCCAGCAGCGATCGGGCAGGGGCCTACAATGAGCAGTTCTTC.

The CDR3 spells CASSRLAGGNWETQYF. The DNA for the CDR3 is TGTGCCAGCAGCCGGCTAGCGGGGGGGAATTGGGAGACCCAGTACTTC. This sequence joins TRBV3-1 (or the pseudogene TRBV3-2) and TRBJ2-5, with 12 bases fitting TRBD2. Trimming removed 4 bases from V and 5 bases from J; junction bases left unmatched: 8. The CDR3 loop spans 16 amino acids. Per germline, CDR1 LGHDT and CDR2 YNNKEL (reference sequence).

The chain combines TRBV7-6 with TRBJ2-3, with 10 bases that match TRBD1. Per the germline V gene, CDR1 is SGHVS and CDR2 is FNYEAQ. V shed 5 bases and J 4 bases; nucleotides not matched to a gene: 9. CDR3 size: 16 residues. CDR3 protein: CASSDATGTGADTQYF. The CDR3 DNA sequence: TGTGCCAGCAGCGACGCTACCGGGACAGGGGCAGATACGCAGTATTTT.

This clone is a singleton in its sample. This sequence joins TRBV7-2 and TRBJ2-1; 16 bases are shared with TRBD2. CDR1 and CDR2 from the germline V gene are SGHTA and FQGNSA. Losses at the gene ends were 5 bases for V and 7 bases for J; bases not matched to a gene: 5. The CDR3 length is 16 residues. The CDR3 sequence is CASSGGGLAGGNEQFF. DNA for the CDR3: TGTGCCAGCAGCGGAGGGGGACTAGCGGGAGGGAATGAGCAGTTCTTC.

This chain joins TRBV4-2 and TRBJ2-3; 9 positions agree with TRBD1. CDR1 and CDR2 (germline): LGHNA, YNFKEQ. The CDR3 is 15 residues long. After removal of 1 base from V and 4 bases from J, the junction contained 3 bases not matched to a gene. CDR3 sequence: CASSQGRTGADTQYF. The CDR3 region has the DNA TGTGCCAGCAGCCAAGGGCGGACAGGGGCAGATACGCAGTATTTT.

The chain uses TRBV21-1 and TRBJ2-1; TRBD2, the table's D call, lacks a check against the DNA. TRBV21-1 is annotated as a pseudogene. The CDR3 extends over 16 amino acids. The CDR3 protein is CASSPRRSSGNNEQFF. CDR3 nucleotide sequence: TGTGCCAGCAGCCCTAGGAGGAGTAGCGGTAACAATGAGCAGTTCTTC.

The rearrangement uses TRBV11-3 and TRBJ1-2, with 7 bases matching TRBD1. CDR3 length: 13 residues. Germline CDR1 reads SGHNT; CDR2 reads YENEEA. Unmatched junction bases numbered 4, after V lost 3 bases and J lost 6 bases. The CDR3 region is CASSFGDRNGYTF. The CDR3 DNA sequence: TGTGCCAGCAGCTTCGGGGACAGAAATGGCTACACCTTC. Full variable domain (rest looked up from reference TRBV11-3 and TRBJ1-2): EAGVVQSPRYKIIEKKQPVAFWCNPISGHNTLYWYLQNLGQGPELLIRYENEEAVDDSQLPKDRFSAERLKGVDSTLKIQPAELGDSAVYLCASSFGDRNGYTFGSGTRLTVV.

The gene calls are TRBV2 and TRBJ2-1; TRBD2 might be the D (6 bases). The germline gives CDR1 SNHLY, CDR2 FYNNEI. V gave up 0 bases and J gave up 6 bases, with 12 bases separating them. The CDR3 is 15 amino acids. The CDR3 spells CASSEAPGLLNEQFF. For the CDR3, the DNA is TGTGCCAGCAGTGAAGCCCCGGGACTCCTCAATGAGCAGTTCTTC.

The chain recombines TRBV5-1 with TRBJ2-1; 8 bases are shared with TRBD2. V lost 1 base to trimming and J lost 5 bases; unmatched junction nucleotides: 2. Germline CDR1 reads SGHRS; CDR2 reads YFSETQ. The CDR3 runs 14 residues. The CDR3 nucleotides read TGCGCCAGCAGCTTGAAGCGGGGGAACAATGAGCAGTTCTTC. Translation gives CASSLKRGNNEQFF.

V usage is TRBV2 and J usage is TRBJ2-3; 7 nucleotides match TRBD1. Trimming took 3 bases from V and 6 from J; bases not matched to a gene: 6. CDR1 and CDR2 (germline): SNHLY, FYNNEI. The length of the CDR3 is 14 residues. Here the CDR3 reads CASSDRQGRDTQYF. The CDR3 coding sequence is TGTGCCAGCAGTGATAGACAGGGAAGGGATACGCAGTATTTT.

This chain joins TRBV29-1 and TRBJ1-1; 7 nucleotides agree with TRBD1. V lost 5 bases and J lost 11; bases outside the gene matches: 5. Germline V CDR1 and CDR2: SQVTM, ANQGSEA. The CDR3 has 10 amino acids. The CDR3 DNA is TGCAGCGTTTATCAGGGGGTCGCTTTCTTT. It specifies CSVYQGVAFF.

CDR3 sequence (DNA): TGCGCCAGCAGAGGCGGGGGGGCTGAGGATACGCAGTATTTT. Its translation is CASRGGGAEDTQYF. V is TRBV5-1 and J is TRBJ2-3, with TRBD2 matching 9 bases. Germline CDR1 SGHRS, CDR2 YFSETQ. V shed 5 bases, J shed 6 bases, and the junction held 7 bases outside the gene matches. The CDR3 sequence is 14 residues long.

V usage is TRBV20-1 and J usage is TRBJ1-1; D unclear. The CDR3 loop spans 12 amino acids. Trimming stripped 3 bases from V and 6 bases from J, with 11 bases between. Germline V gene lookup returns CDR1 DFQATT and CDR2 SNEGSKA (reference sequence). The CDR3 protein is CSASPGGPEAFF. The CDR3 DNA sequence: TGCAGTGCTAGTCCGGGAGGACCTGAAGCTTTCTTT.

The chain links TRBV6-1 to TRBJ2-2, with TRBD1 matching over 9 bases. The CDR3 extends over 16 amino acids. Germline CDR1 is MNHNS and CDR2 is SASEGT. The V gene end was trimmed by 1 base and the J gene end by 6 bases; junction bases not matched to a gene: 6. CDR3 coding DNA: TGTGCCAGCAGTGAAGAACAGGGGGCGCGAGCCGGGGAGCTGTTTTTT. This gives the protein CASSEEQGARAGELFF.

The V call is TRBV19, the J call TRBJ2-5; maybe TRBD2 (6 bases). Between the trimmed V and J ends, which lost 5 bases and 5 bases, there was a span of 12 bases. The CDR3 sequence is 13 residues long. CDR1 is LNHDA, CDR2 SQIVND, per germline (reference sequence). CDR3 nucleotide sequence: TGTGCCAGTAGTTACGGGAGTACCGAGACCCAGTACTTC. It translates to CASSYGSTETQYF.

This chain joins TRBV27 and TRBJ1-2, with 9 bases aligning to TRBD1. The CDR3 spans 14 residues. CDR1 is MNHEY and CDR2 is SMNVEV in the germline V gene (reference sequence). Trimming removed 4 bases from V and 7 bases from J; junction bases left unmatched: 7. The CDR3 loop is CASSSGRDRAGYTF. The CDR3 DNA reads as TGTGCCAGCAGTTCGGGGCGGGACAGGGCTGGCTACACCTTC.

The J gene is TRBJ2-5, the V gene TRBV6-6; 9 bases match TRBD1. There are 16 residues in the CDR3. Losses at the gene ends were 6 bases for V and 0 bases for J; bases not matched to a gene: 8. Germline V gene data show CDR1 as MNHNY and CDR2 as SVGAGI (reference sequence). The CDR3 nucleotides are TGTGCCAGCAGCCCCTCGGGACAGGGATACCAAGAGACCCAGTACTTC. The encoded protein is CASSPSGQGYQETQYF.

V gene TRBV7-2 combines with J gene TRBJ1-2; D is unclear. The CDR3 is made up of 16 amino acids. The germline CDR1 and CDR2 sequences are SGHTA and FQGNSA. Trimming took 2 bases from V and 2 from J, leaving 15 bases between them. CDR3 bases: TGTGCCAGCAGCTTAATGACGAGGGCTTGGAACTATGGCTACACCTTC. Translating it yields CASSLMTRAWNYGYTF.

V and J are TRBV6-2 or TRBV6-3 and TRBJ2-7; D might be TRBD1 (6 bases). This CDR3 spans 15 amino acids. The V end lost 2 bases, the J end lost 3 bases, and 14 bases lay between the germline ends. Per the germline V gene, CDR1 is MNHEY and CDR2 is SVGEGT. CDR3 sequence reads: CASSYTDRSLYEQYF. CDR3 nucleotide sequence: TGTGCCAGCAGTTACACCGACAGGTCCCTCTACGAGCAGTACTTC.

This clone was seen just once. The CDR3 DNA is TGTGCCAGCAGTTACCACTATAAAGAGACCCAGTACTTC. Encoded protein: CASSYHYKETQYF. V and J are TRBV6-2 or TRBV6-3 and TRBJ2-5; the D is unclear. In germline, CDR1 is MNHEY, CDR2 SVGEGT. The CDR3 covers 13 residues. Trimming removed 2 bases from V and 3 bases from J, with 7 bases in between.

V is TRBV5-1 and J is TRBJ2-3; D call uncertain. Germline CDR1 reads SGHRS; CDR2 reads YFSETQ. The V end was cut by 0 bases, the J end by 6 bases, with 11 bases between. The CDR3 extends over 14 amino acids. CDR3 nucleotides: TGCGCCAGCAGCTTGGAGGCAGGTTGGGATACGCAGTATTTT. This codes for CASSLEAGWDTQYF. Full variable domain (rest looked up from reference TRBV5-1 and TRBJ2-3): KAGVTQTPRYLIKTRGQQVTLSCSPISGHRSVSWYQQTPGQGLQFLFEYFSETQRNKGNFPGRFSGRQFSNSRSEMNVSTLELGDSALYLCASSLEAGWDTQYFGPGTRLTVL.

The CDR3 loop is CATAPGTGNSNTEAFF. The CDR3 bases are TGCGCCACCGCCCCCGGGACAGGGAATTCGAACACTGAAGCTTTCTTT. This rearrangement joins TRBV5-1 to TRBJ1-1; 9 positions agree with TRBD1. V was clipped by 9 bases and J by 1 base; unmatched bases: 13. The germline gives CDR1 SGHRS, CDR2 YFSETQ. The CDR3 totals 16 residues. The full variable domain, its missing parts supplied by reference TRBV5-1 and TRBJ1-1, is KAGVTQTPRYLIKTRGQQVTLSCSPISGHRSVSWYQQTPGQGLQFLFEYFSETQRNKGNFPGRFSGRQFSNSRSEMNVSTLELGDSALYLCATAPGTGNSNTEAFFGQGTRLTVV.